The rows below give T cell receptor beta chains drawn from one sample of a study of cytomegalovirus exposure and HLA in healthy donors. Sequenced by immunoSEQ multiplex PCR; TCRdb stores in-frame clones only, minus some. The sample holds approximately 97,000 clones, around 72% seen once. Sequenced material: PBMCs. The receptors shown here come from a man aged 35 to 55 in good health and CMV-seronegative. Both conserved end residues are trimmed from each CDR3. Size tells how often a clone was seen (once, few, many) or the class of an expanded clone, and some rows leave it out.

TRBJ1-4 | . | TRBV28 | ASSREKLF
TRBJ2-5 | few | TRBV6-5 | ASSDRAWETQY
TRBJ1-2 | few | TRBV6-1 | ASSVSLRGYT
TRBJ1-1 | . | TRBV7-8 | ASSFTSSGTASEAF
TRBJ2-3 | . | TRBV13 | ASSLGPRTTGGTQY
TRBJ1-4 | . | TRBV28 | ASTSGQGFEKLF
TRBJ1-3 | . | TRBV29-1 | SGGQVGNTIY
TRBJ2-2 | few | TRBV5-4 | ASSLNRGNTGELF
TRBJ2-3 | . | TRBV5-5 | ASSFSLAGYTDTQY
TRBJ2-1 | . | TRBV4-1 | ASGRRDRDSGEQF
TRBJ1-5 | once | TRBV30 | AWDSLPGGEYSNQPQH
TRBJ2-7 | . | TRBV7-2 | ASSLRQTYEQY
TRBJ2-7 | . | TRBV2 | ASTEGTGAPSSYEQY
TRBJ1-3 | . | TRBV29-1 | SVGFGSTGNTIY
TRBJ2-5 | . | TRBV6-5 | ASRRDGGWETQY
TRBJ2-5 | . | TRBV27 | ASSWRGETQY
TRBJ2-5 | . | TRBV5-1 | ASSLMGQGRETQY
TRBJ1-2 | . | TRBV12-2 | ASRPRTNGYT
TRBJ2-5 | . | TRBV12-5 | ASGSTPDGVAGAQETQY
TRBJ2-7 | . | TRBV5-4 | ASTRGISGGVYEQY
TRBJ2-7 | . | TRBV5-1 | ASSLGGPAVEQY
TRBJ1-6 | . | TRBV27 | ASKFRGQGAQALH
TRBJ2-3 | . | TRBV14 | ASSPGRGLLAGGGWQDTQY